This is a list of T cell receptor beta chains from one sample in a study of long-term antiretroviral therapy in people with HIV. TCRdb keeps only in-frame clones here, not all; method: immunoSEQ multiplex PCR. This table has tens of thousands of clones, more than 65% appearing once. The input for sequencing was unsorted PBMCs, taken 0.3 years after starting antiretroviral therapy. The receptors stem from a man aged 45-60 years with HIV. Both conserved end residues are part of each CDR3. The order of the fields is J gene, D gene, CDR3 length, clone size, V gene, CDR3 protein, CDR3 DNA. A D gene is named only where the DNA matches it firmly. Clone size is shown for a subset of rows, as once, few, many or a class of expanded clone.

J: TRBJ2-1; D: .; length: 15; size: .; V: TRBV4-1; CDR3: CASSPTRQSYNEQFF; DNA: TGCGCCAGCAGCCCCACCAGGCAGTCCTACAATGAGCAGTTCTTC
J: TRBJ2-1; D: .; length: 12; size: .; V: TRBV7-9; CDR3: CASSLEGNEQFF; DNA: TGTGCCAGCAGCTTAGAAGGAAATGAGCAGTTCTTC
J: TRBJ2-7; D: TRBD1; length: 14; size: .; V: TRBV6-1; CDR3: CASSDGTGVGEQYF; DNA: TGTGCCAGCAGTGACGGGACAGGGGTTGGCGAGCAGTACTTC
J: TRBJ2-2; D: .; length: 13; size: .; V: TRBV6-5; CDR3: CATLLQGSGELFF; DNA: TGTGCCACCCTCCTACAGGGTTCCGGGGAGCTGTTTTTT
J: TRBJ1-3; D: TRBD1; length: 16; size: .; V: TRBV7-9; CDR3: CASSGSTGISGNTIYF; DNA: TGTGCCAGCAGCGGATCGACAGGGATCTCTGGAAACACCATATATTTT
J: TRBJ1-2; D: .; length: 11; size: .; V: TRBV14; CDR3: CASRANYGYTF; DNA: TGTGCCAGCCGGGCTAACTATGGCTACACCTTC
J: TRBJ2-2; D: TRBD2; length: 17; size: .; V: TRBV7-2; CDR3: CASSLPASGGDTGELFF; DNA: TGTGCCAGCAGCTTACCGGCTAGCGGGGGGGATACCGGGGAGCTGTTTTTT
J: TRBJ2-3; D: .; length: 13; size: .; V: TRBV25-1; CDR3: CASSGPLGDTQYF; DNA: TGTGCCAGCAGTGGGCCCTTGGGAGATACGCAGTATTTT
J: TRBJ2-1; D: TRBD2; length: 16; size: .; V: TRBV28; CDR3: CASSLSGTSGLRWQFF; DNA: TGTGCCAGCAGTTTATCTGGGACTAGCGGCTTGAGATGGCAGTTCTTC
J: TRBJ2-1; D: TRBD1; length: 14; size: .; V: TRBV5-1; CDR3: CASRGQTVDNEQFF; DNA: TGCGCCAGCAGGGGACAGACAGTAGACAATGAGCAGTTCTTC
J: TRBJ2-7; D: .; length: 15; size: .; V: TRBV19; CDR3: CASSIDTSPPYEQYF; DNA: TGTGCCAGTAGTATAGATACGTCGCCGCCCTACGAGCAGTACTTC
J: TRBJ2-5; D: .; length: 15; size: .; V: TRBV28; CDR3: CASSPPEEMQETQYF; DNA: TGTGCCAGCAGTCCCCCCGAGGAGATGCAAGAGACCCAGTACTTC
J: TRBJ2-3; D: TRBD1; length: 14; size: .; V: TRBV6-5; CDR3: CASSLGQGGDTQYF; DNA: TGTGCCAGCAGCCTTGGACAGGGAGGAGATACGCAGTATTTT
J: TRBJ1-1; D: .; length: 13; size: .; V: TRBV29-1; CDR3: CSVPGPMNTEAFF; DNA: TGCAGCGTTCCCGGGCCAATGAACACTGAAGCTTTCTTT
J: TRBJ2-1; D: TRBD2; length: 16; size: .; V: TRBV7-6; CDR3: CASSLSAGGSYNEQFF; DNA: TGTGCCAGCAGCTTATCAGCGGGGGGATCCTACAATGAGCAGTTCTTC
J: TRBJ2-7; D: .; length: 13; size: .; V: TRBV27; CDR3: CASRPLGRPEQYF; DNA: TGTGCCAGCAGGCCCTTGGGGAGGCCCGAGCAGTACTTC
J: TRBJ2-1; D: TRBD1; length: 15; size: .; V: TRBV10-2; CDR3: CASRESGTGANEQFF; DNA: TGCGCCAGCAGGGAATCTGGGACAGGGGCCAATGAGCAGTTCTTC
J: TRBJ2-1; D: .; length: 12; size: .; V: TRBV11-3; CDR3: CASSLVYNEQFF; DNA: TGTGCCAGCAGCTTAGTTTACAATGAGCAGTTCTTC
J: TRBJ2-5; D: .; length: 15; size: once; V: TRBV5-4; CDR3: CASSLFQGSGETQYF; DNA: TGTGCCAGCAGCTTGTTTCAGGGTTCTGGAGAGACCCAGTACTTC
J: TRBJ1-1; D: TRBD1; length: 16; size: .; V: TRBV10-3; CDR3: CAISGFSRDSRLEAFF; DNA: TGTGCCATCAGTGGGTTTTCGAGGGACAGCCGCCTTGAAGCTTTCTTT
J: TRBJ2-7; D: .; length: 14; size: few; V: TRBV7-2; CDR3: CASSFRDSSYEQYF; DNA: TGTGCCAGCAGCTTCCGGGACTCCTCCTACGAGCAGTACTTC
J: TRBJ1-2; D: .; length: 18; size: .; V: TRBV5-5; CDR3: CASSLVRRQLLLPGGYTF; DNA: TGTGCCAGCAGCTTGGTTAGGCGACAGCTACTACTTCCCGGGGGCTACACCTTC
J: TRBJ2-1; D: TRBD2; length: 16; size: .; V: TRBV10-2; CDR3: CASSETVAGGVYEQFF; DNA: TGCGCCAGCAGTGAAACGGTAGCGGGAGGGGTATATGAGCAGTTCTTC
J: TRBJ2-1; D: .; length: 15; size: .; V: TRBV28; CDR3: CASSHTGSSYNEQFF; DNA: TGTGCCAGCAGCCATACAGGGAGCTCCTACAATGAGCAGTTCTTC
J: TRBJ1-2; D: .; length: 14; size: .; V: TRBV6-1; CDR3: CASSEPDSSHGYTF; DNA: TGTGCCAGCAGTGAACCGGACAGCTCCCATGGCTACACCTTC
J: TRBJ1-2; D: .; length: 14; size: few; V: TRBV12-5; CDR3: CASGLDSLRYGYTF; DNA: TGTGCTAGTGGTTTGGACAGCCTTCGCTATGGCTACACCTTC
J: TRBJ1-5; D: .; length: 16; size: few; V: TRBV6-1; CDR3: CASSEGVGVGNQPQHF; DNA: TGTGCCAGCAGTGAGGGGGTGGGAGTCGGCAATCAGCCCCAGCATTTT
J: TRBJ1-3; D: .; length: 14; size: .; V: TRBV6-5; CDR3: CASSKGLLSDTIYF; DNA: TGTGCCAGCAGTAAAGGACTCTTAAGTGACACCATATATTTT
J: TRBJ2-7; D: .; length: 14; size: .; V: TRBV5-1; CDR3: CASSLLPTGYEQYF; DNA: TGCGCCAGCAGCCTGCTCCCAACGGGGTACGAGCAGTACTTC
J: TRBJ2-6; D: .; length: 15; size: .; V: TRBV4-3; CDR3: CASSQRRAGANVLTF; DNA: TGCGCCAGCAGCCAGAGGCGCGCGGGGGCCAACGTCCTGACTTTC
J: TRBJ2-3; D: .; length: 15; size: .; V: TRBV28; CDR3: CASSFLASSTDTQYF; DNA: TGTGCCAGCAGTTTTCTAGCTTCGAGCACAGATACGCAGTATTTT
J: TRBJ2-7; D: .; length: 17; size: .; V: TRBV27; CDR3: CASSFSPETRSSYEQYF; DNA: TGTGCCAGCAGTTTCTCCCCTGAAACTCGCAGCTCCTACGAGCAGTACTTC
J: TRBJ1-2; D: .; length: 13; size: once; V: TRBV30; CDR3: CAWSRTVYYGYTF; DNA: TGTGCCTGGAGCCGGACAGTATACTATGGCTACACCTTC
J: TRBJ1-6; D: .; length: 15; size: few; V: TRBV4-1; CDR3: CASSQVWGREYPLHF; DNA: TGCGCCAGCAGCCAAGTATGGGGGCGCGAGTATCCCCTCCACTTT
J: TRBJ1-5; D: .; length: 15; size: .; V: TRBV19; CDR3: CASSTGREGYQPQHF; DNA: TGTGCCAGTAGCACGGGACGGGAAGGTTATCAGCCCCAGCATTTT
J: TRBJ1-1; D: .; length: 14; size: few; V: TRBV9; CDR3: CASSVGGANTEAFF; DNA: TGTGCCAGCAGCGTAGGAGGGGCGAACACTGAAGCTTTCTTT
J: TRBJ1-5; D: TRBD1; length: 15; size: .; V: TRBV18; CDR3: CASSLYGTGAQPQHF; DNA: TGTGCCAGCTCACTTTACGGGACAGGGGCCCAGCCCCAGCATTTT
J: TRBJ1-2; D: TRBD1; length: 14; size: .; V: TRBV6-6; CDR3: CASSRRGHDYGYTF; DNA: TGTGCCAGCAGTCGCAGGGGGCACGACTATGGCTACACCTTC
J: TRBJ1-1; D: TRBD1; length: 16; size: .; V: TRBV5-6; CDR3: CASSPGALQGRNEAFF; DNA: TGTGCCAGCAGCCCAGGGGCCTTACAGGGGCGGAATGAAGCTTTCTTT
J: TRBJ2-1; D: .; length: 16; size: .; V: TRBV11-2; CDR3: CASSLWSGSSYNEQFF; DNA: TGTGCCAGCAGCTTGTGGTCGGGGAGCTCCTACAATGAGCAGTTCTTC
J: TRBJ2-1; D: .; length: 13; size: few; V: TRBV2; CDR3: CASRGDSYNEQFF; DNA: TGTGCCAGCCGCGGGGATTCCTACAATGAGCAGTTCTTC
J: TRBJ2-2; D: TRBD2; length: 15; size: .; V: TRBV19; CDR3: CASSLRTSGTGELFF; DNA: TGTGCCAGTAGTCTCCGGACTAGCGGCACCGGGGAGCTGTTTTTT
J: TRBJ2-2; D: .; length: 15; size: .; V: TRBV19; CDR3: CASSTQGGKPGELFF; DNA: TGTGCCAGTAGTACCCAGGGCGGTAAGCCCGGGGAGCTGTTTTTT
J: TRBJ2-5; D: .; length: 12; size: .; V: TRBV6-5; CDR3: CATGRNQETQYF; DNA: TGTGCCACAGGACGGAACCAAGAGACCCAGTACTTC
J: TRBJ1-2; D: TRBD1; length: 13; size: .; V: TRBV19; CDR3: CAVGDRGLYGYTF; DNA: TGTGCCGTGGGGGACAGGGGGCTTTATGGCTACACCTTC
J: TRBJ1-2; D: .; length: 13; size: once; V: TRBV6-6; CDR3: CASSYAANYGYTF; DNA: TGTGCCAGCAGTTACGCGGCTAACTATGGCTACACCTTC
J: TRBJ1-1; D: .; length: 16; size: .; V: TRBV15; CDR3: CATSRDPPVKGYEAFF; DNA: TGTGCCACCAGCAGAGATCCCCCAGTAAAGGGGTATGAAGCTTTCTTT
J: TRBJ1-1; D: TRBD1; length: 13; size: .; V: TRBV13; CDR3: CASTLTGGTEAFF; DNA: TGTGCCAGCACCCTGACAGGGGGCACTGAAGCTTTCTTT